The 21 T cell receptor beta chains reported below all come from one sample, sequenced in a study of T cell responses to AZD1222 COVID-19 vaccine. The protocol was immunoSEQ multiplex PCR, while the TCRdb copy is restricted to in-frame clones and leaves out a portion. This sample yields more than 95,000 clones, of which around 90% are seen a single time; roughly 3.9% belongs to the top ten. This material consisted of peripheral blood, taken on day 0 of AZD1222 vaccination. These receptors originate from an adult in good health.

The chain links TRBV29-1 to TRBJ1-1; D gene uncertain. Germline CDR1 reads SQVTM; CDR2 reads ANQGSEA. The CDR3 has 13 amino acids. V was trimmed by 4 bases and J by 3 bases, leaving 12 bases between them. CDR3 loop: CSVASQRDTEAFF. The CDR3 DNA reads as TGCAGCGTTGCATCTCAAAGGGACACTGAAGCTTTCTTT.

This clone was picked up one time. The V gene is TRBV5-6, the J gene TRBJ1-2, with D tentatively TRBD1 (6 bases). Trimming took off 0 bases at V and 6 bases at J, with 12 bases between the two ends. CDR1 is SGHDT, CDR2 YYEEEE, per germline. This CDR3 has 14 amino acids. CDR3 residues: CASSLVGTQDGYTF. The CDR3 DNA reads as TGTGCCAGCAGCTTGGTCGGGACACAAGATGGCTACACCTTC.

The chain links TRBV7-2 to TRBJ1-1; D is possibly TRBD1 (5 bases). Trimming pared 2 bases from V and 8 bases from J, leaving 18 bases between. Germline V gene sequence: CDR1 SGHTA, CDR2 FQGNSA. The length of the CDR3 is 15 residues. Here the CDR3 reads CASSLSGRVINEAFF. DNA for the CDR3: TGTGCCAGCAGCTTATCTGGCAGGGTAATAAACGAAGCTTTCTTT.

The chain combines TRBV6-1 with TRBJ1-4, with D possibly TRBD1 on 6 matching bases. Germline V gene sequence: CDR1 MNHNS, CDR2 SASEGT. Trimming stripped 6 bases from V and 8 bases from J, with 19 bases between. The CDR3 sequence is 15 residues long. The chain's CDR3 is CASRQDEGELEKLFF. CDR3 coding DNA: TGTGCCAGCAGACAGGACGAGGGGGAGTTGGAAAAACTGTTTTTT.

The chain has TRBV18 and TRBJ1-1; D unclear. This CDR3 comprises 13 residues. Germline V gene lookup returns CDR1 KGHSH and CDR2 LQKENI. V was pared by 6 bases and J by 5 bases, with 13 bases between. The CDR3 protein is CASSQTRETEAFF. The CDR3 DNA sequence: TGTGCCAGCTCCCAGACCCGGGAGACTGAAGCTTTCTTT.

This chain joins TRBV27 and TRBJ1-6; weak D call: TRBD1 (5 bases). The CDR3 has 17 residues. CDR1 and CDR2 from the germline V gene are MNHEY and SMNVEV (reference sequence). V lost 8 bases, J lost 8 bases, and 25 bases lay in between. The CDR3 region has the DNA TGTGCCAGCTACTCAAGGCCGGCCGCCCTAGGGGATTCACCCCTCCACTTT. Translation gives CASYSRPAALGDSPLHF.

The chain combines TRBV2 with TRBJ1-2; D not resolved. This CDR3 has 12 amino acids. Germline-derived CDR1 and CDR2 are SNHLY and FYNNEI. V was pared by 7 bases and J by 8 bases, with 14 bases between. CDR3 sequence reads: CASISLEVGYTF. In DNA form, the CDR3 reads TGTGCCAGCATTTCGTTAGAGGTCGGCTACACCTTC.

CDR3 sequence (DNA): TGCGCCAGCGCTTTTGCGTTTAGCACAGATACGCAGTATTTT. It encodes CASAFAFSTDTQYF. The chain uses TRBV4-1 and TRBJ2-3; D gene unclear. Between the trimmed V and J ends, which lost 8 bases and 0 bases, there was a span of 12 bases. Germline loops: CDR1 MGHRA, CDR2 YSYEKL. The CDR3 runs to 14 residues.

V usage is TRBV7-2 and J usage is TRBJ2-1; D unclear. Trimming removed 4 bases from V and 9 bases from J, with 7 bases in between. Germline V gene sequence: CDR1 SGHTA, CDR2 FQGNSA. The CDR3 is 11 residues long. In DNA, the CDR3 is TGTGCCAGCAGCTCTGGTGGTGAGCAGTTCTTC. It yields the protein CASSSGGEQFF.

The rearrangement joins TRBV28 to TRBJ1-1; D is uncertain. Germline CDR1 and CDR2: MDHEN and SYDVKM. V was trimmed by 6 bases and J by 1 base, leaving 9 bases between them. The CDR3 extends over 13 amino acids. In DNA, the CDR3 is TGTGCCAGCAGGGAAGGCAGGAACACTGAAGCTTTCTTT. It encodes CASREGRNTEAFF.

The chain links TRBV28 to TRBJ1-1, with D tentatively TRBD1 (6 bases). Germline V gene lookup returns CDR1 MDHEN and CDR2 SYDVKM. The V end lost 6 bases, the J end lost 1 base, and 12 bases lay between the germline ends. The CDR3 covers 14 residues. The CDR3: CASRGGTQNTEAFF. The CDR3 coding sequence is TGTGCCAGCAGAGGTGGGACACAGAACACTGAAGCTTTCTTT.

This clone was detected only once. The V call is TRBV7-2, the J call TRBJ2-7, with D uncertain. CDR1 is SGHTA and CDR2 is FQGNSA in the germline V gene. Deletions cut 0 bases from V and 4 bases from J, with 13 bases between. The CDR3 sequence is 15 residues long. CDR3 amino acids: CASSLAATLLYEQYF. The CDR3 DNA reads as TGTGCCAGCAGCTTAGCAGCGACTCTTTTATACGAGCAGTACTTC.

The chain links TRBV3-1 (or the pseudogene TRBV3-2) to TRBJ1-5; weak D call: TRBD1 (5 bases). The CDR3 consists of 14 residues. From germline, CDR1 is LGHDT and CDR2 YNNKEL (reference sequence). V was trimmed by 5 bases and J by 4 bases, leaving 12 bases between them. The CDR3 here is CASSAGRGNQPQHF. DNA of the CDR3: TGTGCCAGCAGCGCAGGGCGAGGAAATCAGCCCCAGCATTTT.

The gene calls are TRBV6-5 and TRBJ2-1; TRBD2 matches 9 bases. V was clipped by 6 bases and J by 0 bases; unmatched bases: 3. Germline CDR1 is MNHEY and CDR2 is SVGAGI. CDR3 length: 15 residues. In DNA, the CDR3 is TGTGCCAGCAGGGATAGCGGGAGCTCCTACAATGAGCAGTTCTTC. Protein: CASRDSGSSYNEQFF.

The rearrangement links TRBV30 to TRBJ1-1; weak D call: TRBD1 (6 bases). The germline gives CDR1 GTSNPN, CDR2 SVGIG (reference sequence). This CDR3 has 13 residues. The ends were cut back, 4 bases at V and 6 bases at J, with 15 bases in the middle. The CDR3 loop is CAWTQGKGAEAFF. The CDR3 region has the DNA TGTGCCTGGACCCAGGGGAAGGGAGCTGAAGCTTTCTTT.

The rearrangement links TRBV7-2 to TRBJ2-7; no clear D. The CDR3 is 12 residues long. V dropped 4 bases and J dropped 10 bases, with 14 bases sitting between them. Germline V CDR1 and CDR2: SGHTA, FQGNSA. The CDR3 protein is CASSSRTGSQYF. The CDR3 DNA reads TGTGCCAGCAGCTCTAGGACGGGTTCACAGTACTTC.

This sequence joins TRBV5-1 and TRBJ1-3, with D tentatively TRBD1 (5 bases). The CDR3 runs to 16 residues. Trimming removed 0 bases at V and 0 bases at J, with 10 bases between. CDR1 is SGHRS, CDR2 YFSETQ, per germline. The chain's CDR3 is CASSLVQGASGNTIYF. The CDR3, as DNA: TGCGCCAGCAGCTTGGTTCAGGGAGCCTCTGGAAACACCATATATTTT.

The chain links TRBV7-2 to TRBJ1-1, with D uncertain. The germline gives CDR1 SGHTA, CDR2 FQGNSA. The germline V and J ends were trimmed by 5 bases and 0 bases, with 7 bases remaining between them. The CDR3 is 13 residues long. CDR3 protein: CASSPPLNTEAFF. The DNA of the CDR3 is TGTGCCAGCAGCCCCCCCTTGAACACTGAAGCTTTCTTT.

The chain carries TRBV11-2 and TRBJ1-6; TRBD1 matches 7 bases. CDR1 SGHAT and CDR2 FQNNGV come from the germline V gene. Trimming took 0 bases from V and 8 from J; bases not matched to a gene: 10. The CDR3 runs 17 residues. The CDR3 DNA follows: TGTGCCAGCAGCTTAGAGTACGGGACAGAACGGGATTCACCCCTCCACTTT. Translated, it gives CASSLEYGTERDSPLHF.

V gene TRBV7-2 combines with J gene TRBJ1-3; no definite D call. Between the trimmed V and J ends, which lost 7 bases and 5 bases, there was a span of 3 bases. This CDR3 has 10 amino acids. Germline V gene data show CDR1 as SGHTA and CDR2 as FQGNSA. This chain's CDR3 is CASNRNTIYF. The CDR3 nucleotides read TGTGCCAGCAATAGAAACACCATATATTTT.

This sequence joins TRBV9 and TRBJ1-3; D gene ambiguous. The germline gives CDR1 SGDLS, CDR2 YYNGEE. The CDR3 contains 11 residues. Trimming removed 4 bases at V and 7 bases at J, with 6 bases between. The chain's CDR3 is CASSPGNTIYF. As DNA, the CDR3 is TGTGCCAGCAGCCCAGGCAACACCATATATTTT.